The 13 T cell receptor beta chains presented below share a single source sample, sequenced in a study of PD-L1 blockade in urothelial cancer. Only in-frame clones appear in the TCRdb table, and some are missing; sequencing was by immunoSEQ multiplex PCR. Of 90,000 to 120,000 clones in the sample, roughly nine tenths were seen once. Sequenced material: PBMCs, taken around atezolizumab (anti-PD-L1) treatment. All receptors come from a woman aged 80 or over with urothelial cancer.

This chain connects TRBV11-1 to TRBJ2-2; tentative D call: TRBD1 (5 bases). This CDR3 spans 15 amino acids. Germline V lookup: CDR1 SGHAT, CDR2 FQDESV (reference sequence). V was trimmed by 5 bases and J by 2 bases, leaving 12 bases between them. The CDR3 is CASSRTNSNTGELFF. In nucleotides, the CDR3 is TGTGCCAGCAGCCGGACAAACTCCAACACCGGGGAGCTGTTTTTT.

This chain connects TRBV5-1 to TRBJ1-2; a possible D gene is TRBD1 (5 bases). Germline loops: CDR1 SGHRS, CDR2 YFSETQ. This CDR3 spans 21 amino acids. V lost 1 base and J lost 7, with 35 bases in between. The DNA of the CDR3 is TGCGCCAGCAGCTTGTCGTGCCCCCCCCTTAATGGGGCAGAAGAGACCTGTGGCTACACCTTC. It translates to CASSLSCPPLNGAEETCGYTF.

This chain connects TRBV28 to TRBJ1-4, with D perhaps matching TRBD1 (6 bases). V lost 5 bases and J 7 bases, leaving 14 bases between the germline ends. Germline V CDR1 and CDR2: MDHEN, SYDVKM. The CDR3 loop spans 14 amino acids. This CDR3 is CASSLGGLGEKLFF. In DNA, the CDR3 is TGTGCCAGCAGTCTAGGGGGTTTAGGTGAAAAACTGTTTTTT.

The chain is built from TRBV5-4 and TRBJ2-2; 7 bases match TRBD1. The germline V gene has CDR1 SGHNT and CDR2 YYREEE (reference sequence). The CDR3 length is 15 residues. Trimming at V came to 4 bases and at J to 4 bases, leaving 7 bases not matched to a gene. The CDR3 DNA follows: TGTGCCAGCAGCGCCCCGGGACAGCCCACCGGGGAGCTGTTTTTT. Translation: CASSAPGQPTGELFF.

The chain recombines TRBV30 with TRBJ2-1; 8 bases line up with TRBD1. This CDR3 has 14 amino acids. Per the germline V gene, CDR1 is GTSNPN and CDR2 is SVGIG (reference sequence). The junction had 6 bases not matched to a gene; V was cut back by 0 bases and J by 8 bases. CDR3: CAWSVSGGSYEQFF. The DNA of the CDR3 is TGTGCCTGGAGTGTTTCAGGGGGCTCTTATGAGCAGTTCTTC. Variable domain in full (rest from reference TRBV30 and TRBJ2-1): SQTIHQWPATLVQPVGSPLSLECTVEGTSNPNLYWYRQAAGRGLQLLFYSVGIGQISSEVPQNLSASRPQDRQFILSSKKLLLSDSGFYLCAWSVSGGSYEQFFGPGTRLTVL.

The chain uses TRBV4-1 and TRBJ1-6; D unresolved. V lost 1 base and J 4 bases, leaving 8 bases between the germline ends. Per germline, CDR1 MGHRA and CDR2 YSYEKL. This CDR3 contains 15 residues. The CDR3 sequence is CASSQVQRYNSPLHF. As DNA, the CDR3 is TGCGCCAGCAGCCAAGTTCAGAGGTATAATTCACCCCTCCACTTT.

The chain uses TRBV18 and TRBJ1-2; D is ambiguous. The CDR3 is 14 residues long. V lost 2 bases and J 4 bases, leaving 11 bases between the germline ends. CDR1 is KGHSH and CDR2 is LQKENI in the germline V gene. The CDR3, as DNA: TGTGCCAGCTCACCAAGGGAGTCTAGCTATGGCTACACCTTC. Encoded protein: CASSPRESSYGYTF.

The genes are TRBV5-1 and TRBJ1-2; 9 bases fit TRBD1. The CDR3 is 15 residues long. The V segment lost 2 bases and the J segment 5 bases; nucleotides outside the gene matches: 7. Germline CDR1 and CDR2: SGHRS and YFSETQ. The CDR3 is CASSFGQGPSYGYTF. CDR3 nucleotide sequence: TGCGCCAGCAGCTTCGGACAGGGGCCCTCTTATGGCTACACCTTC.

This clone was detected once. The chain combines TRBV15 with TRBJ1-5, with 8 bases fitting TRBD1. The CDR3 length is 14 residues. Germline trimming cut 2 bases from V and 4 bases from J; bases unmatched to any gene: 1. CDR1 and CDR2 from the germline V gene are LNHNV and YYDKDF (reference sequence). In DNA, the CDR3 is TGTGCCACCAGCAGACAGGGGGCGAATCAGCCCCAGCATTTT. Residues: CATSRQGANQPQHF.

The chain couples TRBV5-6 to TRBJ2-5, with 11 bases identical to TRBD1. The CDR3 is 16 residues long. CDR1 SGHDT and CDR2 YYEEEE come from the germline V gene. J gave up 5 bases and V 1 base, and 7 bases lay outside the gene matches. This CDR3 is CASSLSPGQGGETQYF. As DNA, the CDR3 is TGTGCCAGCAGCTTGTCCCCGGGACAGGGGGGGGAGACCCAGTACTTC.

The chain is built from TRBV5-1 and TRBJ2-5; D may be TRBD2 (5 bases). Trimming stripped 4 bases from V and 2 bases from J, with 12 bases between. This CDR3 has 14 residues. Germline assignment: CDR1 SGHRS and CDR2 YFSETQ. CDR3 in DNA: TGCGCCAGCAGCGCCCCGGGAAGGCAAGAGACCCAGTACTTC. Its protein is CASSAPGRQETQYF.

This clone occurred once. This chain joins TRBV11-3 and TRBJ2-3; D call uncertain. This CDR3 has 13 residues. V gave up 1 base and J gave up 3 bases, with 5 bases separating them. In germline, CDR1 is SGHNT, CDR2 YENEEA. The chain's CDR3 is CASSLVETDTQYF. The CDR3 DNA is TGTGCCAGCAGCTTAGTGGAGACAGATACGCAGTATTTT. Full variable domain (missing parts from reference TRBV11-3 and TRBJ2-3): EAGVVQSPRYKIIEKKQPVAFWCNPISGHNTLYWYLQNLGQGPELLIRYENEEAVDDSQLPKDRFSAERLKGVDSTLKIQPAELGDSAVYLCASSLVETDTQYFGPGTRLTVL.

The gene calls are TRBV6-5 and TRBJ1-2, with 8 bases fitting TRBD1. J lost 7 bases, V lost 8 bases, and 6 bases had no gene match. Germline V gene lookup returns CDR1 MNHEY and CDR2 SVGAGI. The length of the CDR3 is 12 residues. The CDR3 spells CASRTGTGGYTF. The DNA of the CDR3 is TGTGCCAGCCGGACAGGGACGGGTGGCTACACCTTC.